This T cell receptor (beta chain) stems from a study of OX40 agonist ivuxolimab in advanced cancers. Only one count was recorded for this clone. The antigen remains undetermined. Study-wide results and limits: Expanded clones belonging to CD8+ T cells outnumbered, on average, those of CD4+. Both blood CD4+ and CD8+ T cells showed clonal growth by week 6 at 0.1 to 3.0 mg/kg.

The CDR3 is 16 amino acids. CDR1 and CDR2 (germline): MNHEY, SVGAGI. Trimming removed 4 bases from V and 1 base from J; junction bases left unmatched: 6. Sequenced by immunoSEQ multiplex PCR; TCRdb stores in-frame clones only, minus some. The sample comprises more than 90,000 clones, approximately 80% of which are singletons, and less than 5.5% rests with the top ten. This TCR was recovered from an adult with an advanced solid tumor such as melanoma, head and neck, liver or kidney cancer. The specimen was CD4+ or CD8+ T cells sorted from blood, collected in a trial of the OX40 agonist ivuxolimab. The V gene is TRBV6-5, the J gene TRBJ2-7; 11 bases fit TRBD2. CDR3 amino acids: CASSSLLAGGSYEQYF. The CDR3 coding sequence is TGTGCCAGCAGTTCACTCCTAGCGGGAGGATCCTACGAGCAGTACTTC.